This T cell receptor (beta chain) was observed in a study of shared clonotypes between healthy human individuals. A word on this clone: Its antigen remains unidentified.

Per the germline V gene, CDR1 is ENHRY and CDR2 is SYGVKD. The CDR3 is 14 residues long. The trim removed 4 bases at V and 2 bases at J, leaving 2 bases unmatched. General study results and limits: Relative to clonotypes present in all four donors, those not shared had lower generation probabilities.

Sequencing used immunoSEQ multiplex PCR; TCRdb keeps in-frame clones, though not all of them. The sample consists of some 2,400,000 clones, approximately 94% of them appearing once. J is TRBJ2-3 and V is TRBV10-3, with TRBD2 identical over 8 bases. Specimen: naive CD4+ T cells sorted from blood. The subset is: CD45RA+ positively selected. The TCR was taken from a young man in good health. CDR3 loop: CAISASGFTDTQYF. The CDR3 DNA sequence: TGTGCCATCAGTGCTAGCGGGTTCACAGATACGCAGTATTTT.